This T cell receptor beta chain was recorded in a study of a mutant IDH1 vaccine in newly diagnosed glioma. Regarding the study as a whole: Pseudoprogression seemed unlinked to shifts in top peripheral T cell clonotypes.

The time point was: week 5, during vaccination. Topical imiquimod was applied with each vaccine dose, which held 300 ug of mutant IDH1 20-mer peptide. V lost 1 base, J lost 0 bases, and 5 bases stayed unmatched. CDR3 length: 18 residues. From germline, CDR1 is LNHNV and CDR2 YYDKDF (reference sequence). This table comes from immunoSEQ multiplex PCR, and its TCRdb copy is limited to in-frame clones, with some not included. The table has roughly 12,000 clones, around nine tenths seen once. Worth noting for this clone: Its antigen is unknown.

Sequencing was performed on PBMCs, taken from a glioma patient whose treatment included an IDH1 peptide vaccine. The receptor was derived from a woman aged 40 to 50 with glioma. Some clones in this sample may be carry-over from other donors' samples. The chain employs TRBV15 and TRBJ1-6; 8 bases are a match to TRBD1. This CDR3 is CATSRGRTGSSYNSPLHF. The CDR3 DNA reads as TGTGCCACCAGCAGAGGCCGGACAGGGAGCTCCTATAATTCACCCCTCCACTTT.